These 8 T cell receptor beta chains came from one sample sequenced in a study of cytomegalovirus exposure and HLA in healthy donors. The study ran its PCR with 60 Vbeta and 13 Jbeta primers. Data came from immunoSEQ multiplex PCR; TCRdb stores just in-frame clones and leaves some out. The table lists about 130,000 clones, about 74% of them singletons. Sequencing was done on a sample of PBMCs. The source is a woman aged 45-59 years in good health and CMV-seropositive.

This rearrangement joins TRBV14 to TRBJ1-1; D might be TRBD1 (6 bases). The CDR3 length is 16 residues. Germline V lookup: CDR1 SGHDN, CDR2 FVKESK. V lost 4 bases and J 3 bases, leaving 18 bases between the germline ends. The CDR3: CASSPLGGGAYTEAFF. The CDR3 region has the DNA TGTGCCAGCAGCCCCCTGGGGGGGGGCGCGTACACTGAAGCTTTCTTT.

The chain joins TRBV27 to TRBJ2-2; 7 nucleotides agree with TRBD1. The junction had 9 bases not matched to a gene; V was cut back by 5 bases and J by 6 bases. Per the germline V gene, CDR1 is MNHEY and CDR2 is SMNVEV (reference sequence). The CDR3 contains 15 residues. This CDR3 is CASSPDRILAGELFF. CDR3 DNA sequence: TGTGCCAGCAGTCCGGACAGGATATTGGCCGGGGAGCTGTTTTTT.

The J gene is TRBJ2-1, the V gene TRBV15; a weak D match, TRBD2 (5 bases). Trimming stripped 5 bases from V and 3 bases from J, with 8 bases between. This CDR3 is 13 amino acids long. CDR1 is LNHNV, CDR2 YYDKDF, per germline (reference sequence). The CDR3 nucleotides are TGTGCCACCAGCGAGGGAGTCTACAATGAGCAGTTCTTC. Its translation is CATSEGVYNEQFF.

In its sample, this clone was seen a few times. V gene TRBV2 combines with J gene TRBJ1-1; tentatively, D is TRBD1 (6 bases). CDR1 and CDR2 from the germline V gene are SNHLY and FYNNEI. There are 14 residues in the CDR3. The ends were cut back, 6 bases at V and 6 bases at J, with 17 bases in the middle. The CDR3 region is CASRGASNFAEAFF. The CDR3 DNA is TGTGCCAGCAGGGGGGCTTCAAATTTCGCTGAAGCTTTCTTT.

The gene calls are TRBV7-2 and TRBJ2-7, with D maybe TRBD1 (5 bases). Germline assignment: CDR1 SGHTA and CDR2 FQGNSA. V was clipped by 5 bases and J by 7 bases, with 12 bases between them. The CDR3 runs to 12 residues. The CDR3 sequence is CASSADMREQYF. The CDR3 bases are TGTGCCAGCAGCGCGGACATGCGGGAGCAGTACTTC.

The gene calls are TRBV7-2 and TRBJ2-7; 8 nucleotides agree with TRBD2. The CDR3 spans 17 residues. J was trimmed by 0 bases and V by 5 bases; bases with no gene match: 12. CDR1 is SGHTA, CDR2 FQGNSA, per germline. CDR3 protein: CASSISSGGHSSYEQYF. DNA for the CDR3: TGTGCCAGCAGCATTTCGAGCGGGGGTCATAGCTCCTACGAGCAGTACTTC.

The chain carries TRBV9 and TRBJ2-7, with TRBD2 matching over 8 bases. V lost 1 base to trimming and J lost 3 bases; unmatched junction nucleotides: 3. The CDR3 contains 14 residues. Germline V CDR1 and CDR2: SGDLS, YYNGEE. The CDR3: CASSVSGGIYEQYF. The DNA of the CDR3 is TGTGCCAGCAGCGTAAGCGGGGGAATCTACGAGCAGTACTTC.

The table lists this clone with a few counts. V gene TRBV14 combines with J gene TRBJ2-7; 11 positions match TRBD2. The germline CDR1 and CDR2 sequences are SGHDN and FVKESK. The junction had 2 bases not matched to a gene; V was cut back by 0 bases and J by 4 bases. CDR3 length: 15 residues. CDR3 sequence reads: CASSQERLAGYEQYF. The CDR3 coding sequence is TGTGCCAGCAGCCAAGAGCGACTAGCGGGGTACGAGCAGTACTTC.